This entry lists 13 T cell receptor beta chains sequenced from one sample in a study of cytomegalovirus exposure and HLA in healthy donors. A multiplex PCR was run with 60 Vbeta primers and 13 Jbeta primers. Clones were read by immunoSEQ multiplex PCR, and TCRdb kept only the in-frame ones, dropping some. The table includes 130,000 or so clones, about 9.4% detected once. Sequencing input: PBMCs. The receptors were gathered from a woman in her 40s in good health and CMV-seropositive.

The chain links TRBV5-4 to TRBJ2-2; TRBD1 aligns across 12 bases. Germline V gene sequence: CDR1 SGHNT, CDR2 YYREEE (reference sequence). The CDR3 is 15 amino acids. Trimming removed 4 bases from V and 8 bases from J; junction bases left unmatched: 6. In DNA form, the CDR3 reads TGTGCCAGCAGCCTCCGGGACAGGGGGCGGGGGGAGCTGTTTTTT. This translates into CASSLRDRGRGELFF.

The chain joins TRBV19 to TRBJ1-5, with D tentatively TRBD1 (5 bases). Between the trimmed V and J ends, which lost 5 bases and 1 base, there was a span of 18 bases. CDR1 and CDR2 (germline): LNHDA, SQIVND (reference sequence). This CDR3 contains 17 residues. The CDR3 DNA follows: TGTGCCAGTAGTCTCGGGACTGTAGTGGGGAGCAATCAGCCCCAGCATTTT. Translated, it gives CASSLGTVVGSNQPQHF.

This clone was detected a few times. The gene calls are TRBV7-2 and TRBJ1-5; no clear D gene. Germline CDR1 and CDR2: SGHTA and FQGNSA. V was clipped by 5 bases and J by 4 bases, with 15 bases between them. This CDR3 contains 15 residues. The CDR3 here is CASSRAVAGNQPQHF. Here the CDR3 DNA reads TGTGCCAGCAGCCGAGCGGTTGCGGGGAATCAGCCCCAGCATTTT.

The chain uses TRBV5-1 and TRBJ2-5; 10 bases match TRBD2. The CDR3 runs to 16 residues. V shed 6 bases, J shed 3 bases, and the junction held 11 bases outside the gene matches. Germline values: CDR1 SGHRS, CDR2 YFSETQ. CDR3 residues: CASTPGVLAGEETQYF. The CDR3 DNA sequence: TGCGCCAGCACACCCGGGGTCCTAGCGGGGGAAGAGACCCAGTACTTC.

The rearrangement uses TRBV5-1 and TRBJ1-5; perhaps TRBD1 as D (6 bases). Germline CDR1 SGHRS, CDR2 YFSETQ. V was shortened by 5 bases and J by 6 bases, with 30 bases between the two germline ends. The CDR3 extends over 19 amino acids. This CDR3 reads CASSKTQGSGREGGQPQHF. CDR3 DNA sequence: TGCGCCAGCAGTAAAACTCAGGGGTCGGGACGGGAAGGAGGTCAGCCCCAGCATTTT.

There are a few counts of this clone. This rearrangement joins TRBV5-4 to TRBJ1-2; the D is unclear. CDR1 is SGHNT, CDR2 YYREEE, per germline (reference sequence). The CDR3 has 12 residues. The V gene lost 0 bases and the J gene lost 4 bases, with 4 bases spanning the gap. The CDR3 sequence: CASSLDSYGYTF. The CDR3 DNA sequence: TGTGCCAGCAGCTTGGACAGCTATGGCTACACCTTC.

This clone was seen a handful of times. The CDR3 sequence is CASSMPQTGRIYEQYF. The CDR3 nucleotides are TGTGCCAGCAGCATGCCGCAGACAGGGAGGATCTACGAGCAGTACTTC. The rearrangement joins TRBV5-4 to TRBJ2-7; D is possibly TRBD1 (7 bases). V shed 4 bases and J shed 3 bases, with 20 bases lying between them. Per the germline V gene, CDR1 is SGHNT and CDR2 is YYREEE (reference sequence). The CDR3 is made up of 16 amino acids. Drawing the rest from reference TRBV5-4 and TRBJ2-7, the complete variable domain is ETGVTQSPTHLIKTRGQQVTLRCSSQSGHNTVSWYQQALGQGPQFIFQYYREEENGRGNFPPRFSGLQFPNYSSELNVNALELDDSALYLCASSMPQTGRIYEQYFGPGTRLTVT.

V usage is TRBV11-2 and J usage is TRBJ2-1, with 7 bases identical to TRBD1. Germline V CDR1 and CDR2: SGHAT, FQNNGV. Trimming cost V 6 bases and J 10 bases; bases outside gene matches: 12. This CDR3 region has 14 residues. CDR3 bases: TGTGCCAGCAGGTCTAAGGGGGCATGGGAAGAGCAGTTCTTC. This encodes CASRSKGAWEEQFF.

This clone was counted a few times. The rearrangement links TRBV7-2 to TRBJ1-2, with 10 bases fitting TRBD1. The CDR3 runs 19 residues. Trimming removed 1 base from V and 2 bases from J; junction bases left unmatched: 13. CDR1 is SGHTA and CDR2 is FQGNSA in the germline V gene. CDR3 nucleotide sequence: TGTGCCAGCAGCTTAGTTGGGGGTTTACCGGGACAGGGGAACTATGGCTACACCTTC. This gives the protein CASSLVGGLPGQGNYGYTF.

V is TRBV11-2 and J is TRBJ2-3, with D perhaps TRBD1 (6 bases). Germline-derived CDR1 and CDR2 are SGHAT and FQNNGV. Trimming stripped 0 bases from V and 0 bases from J, with 16 bases between. The CDR3 is made up of 18 amino acids. The CDR3 coding sequence is TGTGCCAGCAGCTTAGATGCTCCCCGGGACATAAGCACAGATACGCAGTATTTT. Translating it yields CASSLDAPRDISTDTQYF. The full variable domain, its missing parts supplied by reference TRBV11-2 and TRBJ2-3, is EAGVAQSPRYKIIEKRQSVAFWCNPISGHATLYWYQQILGQGPKLLIQFQNNGVVDDSQLPKDRFSAERLKGVDSTLKIQPAKLEDSAVYLCASSLDAPRDISTDTQYFGPGTRLTVL.

The rearrangement links TRBV5-8 to TRBJ1-2, with D possibly matching TRBD1 (5 bases). The CDR3 consists of 12 residues. Germline V gene lookup returns CDR1 SGHTS and CDR2 YDEGEE. V lost 3 bases and J lost 8, with 11 bases in between. The CDR3 reads CASSYGGEGYTF. CDR3 nucleotides: TGTGCCAGCAGCTATGGAGGGGAAGGCTACACCTTC. The complete variable domain, with remaining parts taken from reference TRBV5-8 and TRBJ1-2, reads EAGVTQSPTHLIKTRGQQATLRCSPISGHTSVYWYQQALGLGLQFLLWYDEGEERNRGNFPPRFSGRQFPNYSSELNVNALELEDSALYLCASSYGGEGYTFGSGTRLTVV.

This clone occurred a few times. The V and J genes are TRBV6-4 and TRBJ2-2; TRBD1 aligns across 9 bases. The CDR3 has 16 amino acids. Trimming took 3 bases from V and 2 from J; bases not matched to a gene: 4. Germline V CDR1 and CDR2: MRHNA, SNTAGT. CDR3 nucleotides: TGTGCCAGCAGTGAACGGGGACAGGGAAACACCGGGGAGCTGTTTTTT. Residues: CASSERGQGNTGELFF.

This clone showed up just a few times. DNA for the CDR3: TGCGCCAGCAGTCAATCGATAGGGGGCCCTCCGTGGTTCGAGCAGTACTTC. Protein: CASSQSIGGPPWFEQYF. The V call is TRBV23-1, the J call TRBJ2-7; TRBD1 matches 7 bases. TRBV23-1 is sorted into the ORF group, with uncertain function. The V segment lost 0 bases and the J segment 6 bases; nucleotides outside the gene matches: 14. There are 17 residues in the CDR3.